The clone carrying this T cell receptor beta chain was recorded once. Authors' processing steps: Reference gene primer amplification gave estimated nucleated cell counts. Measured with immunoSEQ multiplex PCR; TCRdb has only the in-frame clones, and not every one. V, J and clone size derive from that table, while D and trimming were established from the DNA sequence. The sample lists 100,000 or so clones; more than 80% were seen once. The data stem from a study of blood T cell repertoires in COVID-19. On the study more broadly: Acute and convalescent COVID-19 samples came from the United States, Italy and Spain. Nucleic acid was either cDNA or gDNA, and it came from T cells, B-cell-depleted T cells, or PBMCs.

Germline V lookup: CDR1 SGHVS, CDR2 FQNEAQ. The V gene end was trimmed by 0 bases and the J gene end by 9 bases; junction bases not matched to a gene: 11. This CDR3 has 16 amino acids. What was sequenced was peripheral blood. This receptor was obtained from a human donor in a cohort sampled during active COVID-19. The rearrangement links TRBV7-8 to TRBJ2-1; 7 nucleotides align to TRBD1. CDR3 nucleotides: TGTGCCAGCAGCTTAGCGGGGGTAGGAAACAGGGGTGAGCAGTTCTTC. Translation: CASSLAGVGNRGEQFF.